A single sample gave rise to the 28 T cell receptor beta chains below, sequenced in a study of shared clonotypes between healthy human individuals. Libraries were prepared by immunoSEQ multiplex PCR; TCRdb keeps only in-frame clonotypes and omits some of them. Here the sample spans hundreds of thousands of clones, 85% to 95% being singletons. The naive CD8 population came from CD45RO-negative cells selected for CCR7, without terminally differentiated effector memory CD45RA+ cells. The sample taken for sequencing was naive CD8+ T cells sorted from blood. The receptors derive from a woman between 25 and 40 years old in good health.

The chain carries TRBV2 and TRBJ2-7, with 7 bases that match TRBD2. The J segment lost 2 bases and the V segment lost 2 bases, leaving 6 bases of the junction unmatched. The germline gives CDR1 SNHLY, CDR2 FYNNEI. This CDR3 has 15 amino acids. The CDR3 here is CASSEFGGSPYEQYF. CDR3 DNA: TGTGCCAGCAGTGAATTTGGCGGGAGCCCCTACGAGCAGTACTTC.

CDR3 sequence: CASSEEGGTQETQYF. The CDR3 DNA sequence: TGTGCCAGCAGTGAAGAGGGCGGGACGCAAGAGACCCAGTACTTC. This chain uses TRBV2 with TRBJ2-5; the D gene is possibly TRBD2 (6 bases). V was shortened by 1 base and J by 2 bases, with 11 bases between the two germline ends. There are 15 residues in the CDR3. Germline V gives CDR1 SNHLY, CDR2 FYNNEI.

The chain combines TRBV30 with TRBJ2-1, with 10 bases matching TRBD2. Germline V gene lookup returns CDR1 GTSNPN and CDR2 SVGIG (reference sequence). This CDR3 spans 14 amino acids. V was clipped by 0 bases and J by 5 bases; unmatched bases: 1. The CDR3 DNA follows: TGTGCCTGGAGTGTACTAGCGGGACACAATGAGCAGTTCTTC. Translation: CAWSVLAGHNEQFF.

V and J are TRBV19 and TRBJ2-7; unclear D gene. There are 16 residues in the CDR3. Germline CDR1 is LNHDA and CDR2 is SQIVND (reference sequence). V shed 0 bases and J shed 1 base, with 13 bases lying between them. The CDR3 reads CASSIDLETLSYEQYF. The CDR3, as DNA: TGTGCCAGTAGTATAGATCTCGAGACGCTTTCCTACGAGCAGTACTTC.

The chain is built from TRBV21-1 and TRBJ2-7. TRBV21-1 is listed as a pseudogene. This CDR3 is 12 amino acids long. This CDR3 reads CASGDVNYEQYF. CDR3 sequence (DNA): TGTGCCAGCGGGGATGTGAACTACGAGCAGTACTTC.

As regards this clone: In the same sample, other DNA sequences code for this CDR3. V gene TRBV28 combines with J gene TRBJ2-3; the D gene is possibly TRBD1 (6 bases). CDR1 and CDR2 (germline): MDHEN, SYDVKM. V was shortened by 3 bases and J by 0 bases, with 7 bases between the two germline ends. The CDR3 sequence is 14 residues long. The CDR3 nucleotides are TGTGCCAGCAGTTTGGGGACAAGCACAGATACGCAGTATTTT. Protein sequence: CASSLGTSTDTQYF.

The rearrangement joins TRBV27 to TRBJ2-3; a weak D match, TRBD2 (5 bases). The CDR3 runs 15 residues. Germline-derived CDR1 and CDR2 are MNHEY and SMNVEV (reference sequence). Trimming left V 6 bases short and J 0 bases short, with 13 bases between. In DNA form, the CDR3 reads TGTGCCAGCAGCCTACTAGTTTCTAGCACAGATACGCAGTATTTT. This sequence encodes CASSLLVSSTDTQYF.

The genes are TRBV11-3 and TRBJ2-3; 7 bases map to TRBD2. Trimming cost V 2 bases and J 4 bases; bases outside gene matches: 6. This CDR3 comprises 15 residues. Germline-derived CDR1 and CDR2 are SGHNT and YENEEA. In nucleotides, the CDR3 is TGTGCCAGCAGCTTATCAGCCGGGAGGTCAGATACGCAGTATTTT. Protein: CASSLSAGRSDTQYF.

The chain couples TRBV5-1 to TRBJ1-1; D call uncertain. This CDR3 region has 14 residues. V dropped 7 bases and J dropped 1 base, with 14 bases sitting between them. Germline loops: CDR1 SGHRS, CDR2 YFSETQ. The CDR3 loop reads CASVLIWGNTEAFF. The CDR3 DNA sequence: TGCGCCAGCGTTCTGATTTGGGGGAACACTGAAGCTTTCTTT. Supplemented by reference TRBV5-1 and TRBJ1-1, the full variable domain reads KAGVTQTPRYLIKTRGQQVTLSCSPISGHRSVSWYQQTPGQGLQFLFEYFSETQRNKGNFPGRFSGRQFSNSRSEMNVSTLELGDSALYLCASVLIWGNTEAFFGQGTRLTVV.

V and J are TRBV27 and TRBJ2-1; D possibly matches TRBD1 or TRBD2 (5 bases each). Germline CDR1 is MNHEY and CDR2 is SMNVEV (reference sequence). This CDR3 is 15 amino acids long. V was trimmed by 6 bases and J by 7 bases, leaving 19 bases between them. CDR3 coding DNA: TGTGCCAGCAGAACCGGGACCATGGTATATAATGAGCAGTTCTTC. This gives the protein CASRTGTMVYNEQFF.

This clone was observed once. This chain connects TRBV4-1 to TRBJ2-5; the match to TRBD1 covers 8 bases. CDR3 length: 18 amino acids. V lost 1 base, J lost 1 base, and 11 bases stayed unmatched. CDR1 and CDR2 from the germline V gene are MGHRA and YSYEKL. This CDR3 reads CASSQALTWQGAQETQYF. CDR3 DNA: TGCGCCAGCAGCCAAGCGCTAACATGGCAGGGGGCCCAAGAGACCCAGTACTTC.

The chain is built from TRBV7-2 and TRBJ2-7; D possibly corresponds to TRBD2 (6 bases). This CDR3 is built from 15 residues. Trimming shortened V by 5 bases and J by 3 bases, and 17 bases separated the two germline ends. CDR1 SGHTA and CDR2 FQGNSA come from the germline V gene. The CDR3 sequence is CASSLGTSLHYEQYF. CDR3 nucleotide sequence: TGTGCCAGCAGCCTCGGGACTTCCCTCCACTACGAGCAGTACTTC.

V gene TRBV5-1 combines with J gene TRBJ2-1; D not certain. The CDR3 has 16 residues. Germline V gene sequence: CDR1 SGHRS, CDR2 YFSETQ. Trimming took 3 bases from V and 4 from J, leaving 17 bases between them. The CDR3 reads CASSSPDPLQYNEQFF. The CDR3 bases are TGCGCCAGCAGCTCACCAGATCCGCTCCAATACAATGAGCAGTTCTTC.

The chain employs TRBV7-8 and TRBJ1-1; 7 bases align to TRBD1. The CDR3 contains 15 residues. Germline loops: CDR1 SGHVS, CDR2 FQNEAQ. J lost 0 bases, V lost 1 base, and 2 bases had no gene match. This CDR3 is CASSLGGQLNTEAFF. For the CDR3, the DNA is TGTGCCAGCAGCTTAGGGGGACAGTTGAACACTGAAGCTTTCTTT.

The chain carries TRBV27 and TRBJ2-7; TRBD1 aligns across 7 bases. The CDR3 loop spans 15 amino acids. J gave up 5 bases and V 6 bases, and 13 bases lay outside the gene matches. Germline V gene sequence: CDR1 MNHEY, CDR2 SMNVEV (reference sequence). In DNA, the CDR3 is TGTGCCAGCAGCTTCGGCCGGACAGGACTCAACGAGCAGTACTTC. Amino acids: CASSFGRTGLNEQYF.

The CDR3 DNA sequence: TGTGCCAGCAGTGGGCTAGTGGGTCCCTCCGGGGAGCTGTTTTTT. This codes for CASSGLVGPSGELFF. V is TRBV27 and J is TRBJ2-2; D gene unclear. This CDR3 is 15 amino acids long. Germline CDR1 and CDR2: MNHEY and SMNVEV (reference sequence). Trimming stripped 5 bases from V and 6 bases from J, with 16 bases between.

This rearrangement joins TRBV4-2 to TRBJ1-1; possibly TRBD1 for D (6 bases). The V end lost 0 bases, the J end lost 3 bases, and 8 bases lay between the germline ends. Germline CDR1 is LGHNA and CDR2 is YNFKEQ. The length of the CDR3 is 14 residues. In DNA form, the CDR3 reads TGTGCCAGCAGCCAAGATCCAGGGGACACTGAAGCTTTCTTT. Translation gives CASSQDPGDTEAFF.

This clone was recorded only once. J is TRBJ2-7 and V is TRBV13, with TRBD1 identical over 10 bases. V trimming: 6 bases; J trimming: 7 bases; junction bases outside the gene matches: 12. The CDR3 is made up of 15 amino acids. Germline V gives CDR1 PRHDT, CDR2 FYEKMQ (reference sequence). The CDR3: CASSQDPGQGREQYF. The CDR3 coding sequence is TGTGCCAGCAGTCAAGATCCGGGACAGGGGAGGGAGCAGTACTTC. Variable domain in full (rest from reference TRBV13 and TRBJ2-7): AAGVIQSPRHLIKEKRETATLKCYPIPRHDTVYWYQQGPGQDPQFLISFYEKMQSDKGSIPDRFSAQQFSDYHSELNMSSLELGDSALYFCASSQDPGQGREQYFGPGTRLTVT.

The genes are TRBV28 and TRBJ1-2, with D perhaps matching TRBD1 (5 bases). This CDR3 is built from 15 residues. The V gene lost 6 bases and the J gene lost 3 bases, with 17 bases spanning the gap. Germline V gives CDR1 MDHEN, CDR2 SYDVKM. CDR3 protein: CASSDHTGGDYGYTF. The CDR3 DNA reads TGTGCCAGCAGCGACCACACCGGGGGGGACTATGGCTACACCTTC.

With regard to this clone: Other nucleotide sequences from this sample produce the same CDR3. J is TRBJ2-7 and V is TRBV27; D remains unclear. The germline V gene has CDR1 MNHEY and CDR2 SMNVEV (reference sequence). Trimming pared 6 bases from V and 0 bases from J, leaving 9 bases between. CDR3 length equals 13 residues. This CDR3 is CASRYGTSYEQYF. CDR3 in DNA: TGTGCCAGCAGATACGGAACCTCCTACGAGCAGTACTTC.

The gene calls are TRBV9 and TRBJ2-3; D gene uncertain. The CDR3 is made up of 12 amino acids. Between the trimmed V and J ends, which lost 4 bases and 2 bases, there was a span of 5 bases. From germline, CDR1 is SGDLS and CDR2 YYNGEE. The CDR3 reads CASSSNTDTQYF. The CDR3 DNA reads TGTGCCAGCAGCTCAAACACAGATACGCAGTATTTT.

In DNA, the CDR3 is TGTGCCAGTAGTATAGTAGGCGGGGCAGGGGATGAGCAGTTCTTC. Its protein is CASSIVGGAGDEQFF. The V and J genes are TRBV19 and TRBJ2-1, with D perhaps being TRBD1 or TRBD2 (6 bases each). With 1 base removed from V and 8 bases from J, the gap between germline ends came to 15 bases. Germline V CDR1 and CDR2: LNHDA, SQIVND (reference sequence). The CDR3 is 15 amino acids.

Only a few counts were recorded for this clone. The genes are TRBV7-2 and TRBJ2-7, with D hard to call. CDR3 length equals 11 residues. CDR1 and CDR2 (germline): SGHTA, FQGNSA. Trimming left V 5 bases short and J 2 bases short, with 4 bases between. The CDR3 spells CASSPAYEQYF. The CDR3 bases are TGTGCCAGCAGCCCCGCCTACGAGCAGTACTTC.

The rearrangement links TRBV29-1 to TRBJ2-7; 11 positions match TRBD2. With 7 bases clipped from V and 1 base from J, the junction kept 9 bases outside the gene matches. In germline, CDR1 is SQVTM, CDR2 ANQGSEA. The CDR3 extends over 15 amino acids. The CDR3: CSAGTSGSGSYEQYF. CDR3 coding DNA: TGCAGCGCCGGAACTAGCGGGAGCGGGTCCTACGAGCAGTACTTC.

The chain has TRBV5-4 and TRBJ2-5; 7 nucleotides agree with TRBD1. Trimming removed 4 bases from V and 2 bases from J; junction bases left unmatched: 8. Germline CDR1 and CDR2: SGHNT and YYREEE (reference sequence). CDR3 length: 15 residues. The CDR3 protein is CASSRTDRRQETQYF. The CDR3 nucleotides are TGTGCCAGCAGCAGAACGGACAGGAGACAAGAGACCCAGTACTTC.

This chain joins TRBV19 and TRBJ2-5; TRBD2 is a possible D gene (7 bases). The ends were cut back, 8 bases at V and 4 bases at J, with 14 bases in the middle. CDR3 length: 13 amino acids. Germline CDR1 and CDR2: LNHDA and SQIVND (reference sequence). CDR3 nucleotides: TGTGCCAGTCAAAGGGGGGGTTCAGAGACCCAGTACTTC. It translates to CASQRGGSETQYF.

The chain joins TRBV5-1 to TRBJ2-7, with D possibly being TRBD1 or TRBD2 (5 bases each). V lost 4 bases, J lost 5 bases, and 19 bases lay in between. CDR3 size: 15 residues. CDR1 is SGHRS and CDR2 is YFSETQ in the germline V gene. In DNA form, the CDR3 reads TGCGCCAGCAGCCCTGGGGGTGGCAGGGCTAACGAGCAGTACTTC. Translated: CASSPGGGRANEQYF.

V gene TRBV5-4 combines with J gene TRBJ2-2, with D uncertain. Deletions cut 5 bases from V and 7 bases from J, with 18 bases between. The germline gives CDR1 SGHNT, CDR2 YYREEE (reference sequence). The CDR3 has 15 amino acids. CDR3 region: CASRPYGEGGGELFF. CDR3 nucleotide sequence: TGTGCCAGCAGGCCTTACGGAGAAGGTGGCGGGGAGCTGTTTTTT. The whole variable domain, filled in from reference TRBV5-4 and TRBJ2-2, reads ETGVTQSPTHLIKTRGQQVTLRCSSQSGHNTVSWYQQALGQGPQFIFQYYREEENGRGNFPPRFSGLQFPNYSSELNVNALELDDSALYLCASRPYGEGGGELFFGEGSRLTVL.